This T cell receptor beta chain was obtained from a study of blood T cells in healthy people across ages. Background on the study: Every two T cells gave about one barcoded beta molecule via template switching.

The draw of peripheral blood yielded around 9.6 milliliters from each donor. This CDR3 has 15 residues. V lost 4 bases and J lost 3; bases outside the gene matches: 4. The germline gives CDR1 SGDLS, CDR2 YYNGEE. The authors ran a second PCR of roughly 6 to 12 cycles using a sample-barcoded 5' primer and a J-beta primer mix. TCRdb recomputed calls from the 5' RACE reads with MiXCR, one row per CDR3 protein. This table has 1.4 million to 1.5 million distinct CDR3 sequences, about 43% appearing once. The sequence derives from a woman between 18 and 30 years old in good health. V is TRBV9 and J is TRBJ2-2; 9 nucleotides line up with TRBD1. What was sequenced was blood. The CDR3 spells CASSPGQGYTGELFF. CDR3 coding DNA: TGTGCCAGCAGCCCGGGACAGGGCTACACCGGGGAGCTGTTTTTT. The variable domain in full, completed from reference TRBV9 and TRBJ2-2, reads DSGVTQTPKHLITATGQRVTLRCSPRSGDLSVYWYQQSLDQGLQFLIQYYNGEERAKGNILERFSAQQFPDLHSELNLSSLELGDSALYFCASSPGQGYTGELFFGEGSRLTVL.